Listed below are T cell receptor beta chains from one sample, sequenced in a study of cytomegalovirus exposure and HLA in healthy donors. Only in-frame clones appear in the TCRdb table, and some are missing; sequencing was by immunoSEQ multiplex PCR. The sample yields 200,000 to 250,000 clones, around 80% seen once. Material: PBMCs. All receptors come from a man aged 30 to 39 in good health and CMV-seronegative. The CDR3 runs from the conserved cysteine through the conserved F or W. The order of the fields is CDR3 protein, J gene, V gene.

CDR3: CASSVAGYAGEQYF
J: TRBJ2-7
V: TRBV9

CDR3: CASSPGQGKTGELFF
J: TRBJ2-2
V: TRBV5-1

CDR3: CASSIDLEETQYF
J: TRBJ2-5
V: TRBV19

CDR3: CASSLALAGGPDTQYF
J: TRBJ2-3
V: TRBV5-6

CDR3: CASSSGWDSTGGQGYTF
J: TRBJ1-2
V: TRBV13

CDR3: CASSYFGARGELFF
J: TRBJ2-2
V: TRBV6-5

CDR3: CAIRFDKDQPQHF
J: TRBJ1-5
V: TRBV10-3

CDR3: CASSLFPGQGTQPQHF
J: TRBJ1-5
V: TRBV27

CDR3: CASRGVTNTGELFF
J: TRBJ2-2
V: TRBV7-2

CDR3: CAISRGKTEAFF
J: TRBJ1-1
V: TRBV6-1

CDR3: CASSYPAGGGTDTQYF
J: TRBJ2-3
V: TRBV6-5

CDR3: CASSLGRGGYGYTF
J: TRBJ1-2
V: TRBV28

CDR3: CASSLFSGQSYEQYF
J: TRBJ2-7
V: TRBV28

CDR3: CAISEVRGGSPLHF
J: TRBJ1-6
V: TRBV10-3

CDR3: CASSLSQGPAGELFF
J: TRBJ2-2
V: TRBV7-2

CDR3: CASSSDRGETQYF
J: TRBJ2-5
V: TRBV7-3

CDR3: CASSYDGVAKNIQYF
J: TRBJ2-4
V: TRBV7-2

CDR3: CSVQQGRETQYF
J: TRBJ2-5
V: TRBV29-1

CDR3: CASSESTFDRENEQYF
J: TRBJ2-7
V: TRBV10-1

CDR3: CASSLEGFLREQYF
J: TRBJ2-7
V: TRBV5-1

CDR3: CATSRPDRANQPQHF
J: TRBJ1-5
V: TRBV15

CDR3: CASSYVKSGQFYGYTF
J: TRBJ1-2
V: TRBV28

CDR3: CASSPRRGETQYF
J: TRBJ2-5
V: TRBV4-3

CDR3: CASSPGLAGGKETQYF
J: TRBJ2-5
V: TRBV5-1

CDR3: CASSVGPNTEAFF
J: TRBJ1-1
V: TRBV9

CDR3: CATSMTGYEQYF
J: TRBJ2-7
V: TRBV15

CDR3: CASSIAGGGDTQYF
J: TRBJ2-3
V: TRBV7-3

CDR3: CASSVGGGFSYEQYF
J: TRBJ2-7
V: TRBV9

CDR3: CAIRRTGDNSPLHF
J: TRBJ1-6
V: TRBV10-3

CDR3: CASSPQRFGGTGTDTQYF
J: TRBJ2-3
V: TRBV18

CDR3: CASSPQTRTSPVGTIYF
J: TRBJ1-3
V: TRBV7-8

CDR3: CASSRGATAGGPNTGELFF
J: TRBJ2-2
V: TRBV19

CDR3: CASSTQGTGNTIYF
J: TRBJ1-3
V: TRBV2

CDR3: CASSGAGDAKNIQYF
J: TRBJ2-4
V: TRBV9

CDR3: CASREGYNEQFF
J: TRBJ2-1
V: TRBV7-8

CDR3: CASSPLAGGVETQYF
J: TRBJ2-5
V: TRBV7-3

CDR3: CASSPLPGGLETQYF
J: TRBJ2-5
V: TRBV9

CDR3: CASSGIGIPPLHF
J: TRBJ1-6
V: TRBV6-1

CDR3: CASSQVHISSGPQHF
J: TRBJ1-5
V: TRBV4-1

CDR3: CASSFGQGSTEAFF
J: TRBJ1-1
V: TRBV7-9

CDR3: CASSPTGSDEQYF
J: TRBJ2-7
V: TRBV19

CDR3: CASSFTGKGYEQYF
J: TRBJ2-7
V: TRBV7-9

CDR3: CASSELAGGETQYF
J: TRBJ2-5
V: TRBV10-1

CDR3: CASSLGETGGEVYGYTF
J: TRBJ1-2
V: TRBV7-9

CDR3: CASSSYTAPGQSNEKLFF
J: TRBJ1-4
V: TRBV27

CDR3: CASSLGSGYQETQYF
J: TRBJ2-5
V: TRBV5-1

CDR3: CASSLSSGANQPQHF
J: TRBJ1-5
V: TRBV7-9

CDR3: CASSLGSGVETQYF
J: TRBJ2-5
V: TRBV7-9